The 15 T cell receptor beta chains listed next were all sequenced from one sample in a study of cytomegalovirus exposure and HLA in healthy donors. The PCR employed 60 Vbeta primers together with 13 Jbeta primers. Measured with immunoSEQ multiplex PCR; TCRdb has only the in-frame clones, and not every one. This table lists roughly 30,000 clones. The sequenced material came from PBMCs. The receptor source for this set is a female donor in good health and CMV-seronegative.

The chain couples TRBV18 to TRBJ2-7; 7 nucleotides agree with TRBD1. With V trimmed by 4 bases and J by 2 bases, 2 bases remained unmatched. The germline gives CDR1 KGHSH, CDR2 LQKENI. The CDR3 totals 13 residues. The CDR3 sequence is CASSLDRTYEQYF. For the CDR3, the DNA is TGTGCCAGCTCACTGGACAGGACCTACGAGCAGTACTTC.

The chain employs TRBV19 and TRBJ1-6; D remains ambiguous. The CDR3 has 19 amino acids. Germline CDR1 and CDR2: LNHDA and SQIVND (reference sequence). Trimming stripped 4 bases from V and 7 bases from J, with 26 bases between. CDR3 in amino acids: CASSTIAGLDSRVNSPLHF. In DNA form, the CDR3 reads TGTGCCAGTAGTACTATAGCCGGACTGGACTCCCGAGTAAATTCACCCCTCCACTTT.

The CDR3: CASSVNRNSYNEQFF. For the CDR3, the DNA is TGTGCCAGCAGTGTAAACAGAAACTCCTACAATGAGCAGTTCTTC. This chain joins TRBV6-4 and TRBJ2-1; D unclear. CDR1 is MRHNA and CDR2 is SNTAGT in the germline V gene. Trimming stripped 4 bases from V and 0 bases from J, with 10 bases between. CDR3 length: 15 residues.

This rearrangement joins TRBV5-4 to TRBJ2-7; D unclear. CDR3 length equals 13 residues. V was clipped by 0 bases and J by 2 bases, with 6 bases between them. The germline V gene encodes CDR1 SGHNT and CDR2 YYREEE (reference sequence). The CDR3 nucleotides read TGTGCCAGCAGCTTGGGTCCAACCTACGAGCAGTACTTC. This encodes CASSLGPTYEQYF.

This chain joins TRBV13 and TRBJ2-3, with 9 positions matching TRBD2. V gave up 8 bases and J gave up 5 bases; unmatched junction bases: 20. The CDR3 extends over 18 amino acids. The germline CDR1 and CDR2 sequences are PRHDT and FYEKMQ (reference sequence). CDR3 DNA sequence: TGTGCCAGCGCCCCCAGAGTTTTCAGCGGGGGGCCAGGAGATACGCAGTATTTT. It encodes CASAPRVFSGGPGDTQYF.

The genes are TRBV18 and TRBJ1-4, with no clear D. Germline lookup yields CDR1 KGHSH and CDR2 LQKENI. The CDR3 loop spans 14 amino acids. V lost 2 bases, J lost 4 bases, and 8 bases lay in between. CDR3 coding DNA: TGTGCCAGCTCACCAACGATTAGTAATGAAAAACTGTTTTTT. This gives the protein CASSPTISNEKLFF.

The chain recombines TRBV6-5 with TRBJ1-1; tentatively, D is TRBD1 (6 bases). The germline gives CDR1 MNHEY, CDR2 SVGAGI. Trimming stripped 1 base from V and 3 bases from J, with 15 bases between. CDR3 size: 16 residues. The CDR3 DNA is TGTGCCAGCAGTTACTGGGACACAGGAATTTACACTGAAGCTTTCTTT. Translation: CASSYWDTGIYTEAFF.

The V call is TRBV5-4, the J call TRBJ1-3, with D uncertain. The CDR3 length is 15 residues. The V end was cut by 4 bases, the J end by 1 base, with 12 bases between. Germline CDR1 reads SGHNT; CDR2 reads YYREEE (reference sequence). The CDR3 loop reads CASSPGVVSGNTIYF. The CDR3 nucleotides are TGTGCCAGCAGCCCCGGTGTGGTATCTGGAAACACCATATATTTT. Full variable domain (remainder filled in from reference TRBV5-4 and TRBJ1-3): ETGVTQSPTHLIKTRGQQVTLRCSSQSGHNTVSWYQQALGQGPQFIFQYYREEENGRGNFPPRFSGLQFPNYSSELNVNALELDDSALYLCASSPGVVSGNTIYFGEGSWLTVV.

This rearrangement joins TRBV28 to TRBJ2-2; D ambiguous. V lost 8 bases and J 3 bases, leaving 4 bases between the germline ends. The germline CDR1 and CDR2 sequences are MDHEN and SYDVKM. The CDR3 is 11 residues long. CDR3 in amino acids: CASLYTGELFF. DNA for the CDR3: TGTGCCAGCCTTTACACCGGGGAGCTGTTTTTT.

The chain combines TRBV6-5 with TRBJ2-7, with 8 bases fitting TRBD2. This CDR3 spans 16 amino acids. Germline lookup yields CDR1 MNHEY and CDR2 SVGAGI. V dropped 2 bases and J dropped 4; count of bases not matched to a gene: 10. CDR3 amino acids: CASSYPSGGGRYEQYF. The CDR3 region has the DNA TGTGCCAGCAGTTACCCGAGCGGGGGAGGAAGGTACGAGCAGTACTTC.

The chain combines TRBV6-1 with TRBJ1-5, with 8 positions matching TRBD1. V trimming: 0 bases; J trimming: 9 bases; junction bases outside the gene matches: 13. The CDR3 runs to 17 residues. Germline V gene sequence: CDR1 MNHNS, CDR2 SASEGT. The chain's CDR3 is CASSEAQGRGPLGPQHF. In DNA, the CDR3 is TGTGCCAGCAGTGAAGCGCAAGGCAGGGGGCCCCTCGGGCCCCAGCATTTT.

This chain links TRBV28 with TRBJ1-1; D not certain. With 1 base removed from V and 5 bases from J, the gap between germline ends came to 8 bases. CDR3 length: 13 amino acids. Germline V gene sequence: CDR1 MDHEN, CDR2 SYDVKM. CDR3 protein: CASSLLARTEAFF. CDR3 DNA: TGTGCCAGCAGTTTATTGGCGAGGACTGAAGCTTTCTTT.

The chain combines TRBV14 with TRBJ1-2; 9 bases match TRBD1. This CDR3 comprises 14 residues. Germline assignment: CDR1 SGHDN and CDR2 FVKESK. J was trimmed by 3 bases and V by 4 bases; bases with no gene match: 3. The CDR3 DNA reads TGTGCCAGCAGCCCGACAGGGGGATACTATGGCTACACCTTC. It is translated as CASSPTGGYYGYTF.

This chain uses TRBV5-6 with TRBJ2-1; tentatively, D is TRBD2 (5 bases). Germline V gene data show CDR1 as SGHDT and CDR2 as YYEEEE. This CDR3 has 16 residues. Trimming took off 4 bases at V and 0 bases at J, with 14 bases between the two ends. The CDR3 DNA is TGTGCCAGCAGCCCCGGGAACTTAGGCTCCTACAATGAGCAGTTCTTC. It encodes CASSPGNLGSYNEQFF.

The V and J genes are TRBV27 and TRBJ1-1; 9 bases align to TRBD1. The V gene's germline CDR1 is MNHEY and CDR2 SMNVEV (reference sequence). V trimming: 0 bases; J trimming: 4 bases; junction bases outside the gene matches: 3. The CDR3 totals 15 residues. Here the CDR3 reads CASSLSMTGGTEAFF. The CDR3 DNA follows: TGTGCCAGCAGTTTATCGATGACAGGGGGCACTGAAGCTTTCTTT.